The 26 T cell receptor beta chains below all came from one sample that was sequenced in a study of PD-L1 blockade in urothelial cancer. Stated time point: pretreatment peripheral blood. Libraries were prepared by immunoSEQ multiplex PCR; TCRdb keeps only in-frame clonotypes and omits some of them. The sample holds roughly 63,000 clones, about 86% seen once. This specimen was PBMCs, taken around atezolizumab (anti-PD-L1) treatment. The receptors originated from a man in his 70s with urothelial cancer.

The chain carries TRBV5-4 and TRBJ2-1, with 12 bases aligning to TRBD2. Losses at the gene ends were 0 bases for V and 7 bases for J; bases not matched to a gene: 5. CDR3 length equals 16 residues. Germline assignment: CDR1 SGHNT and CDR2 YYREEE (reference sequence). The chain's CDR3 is CASSLGTSGIRNEQFF. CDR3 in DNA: TGTGCCAGCAGCTTGGGGACTAGCGGGATTAGGAATGAGCAGTTCTTC.

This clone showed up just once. The CDR3 DNA is TGTGCCAGCTCCACGGACAGGACGGGAACTATTGGCTATGGCTACACCTTC. This translates into CASSTDRTGTIGYGYTF. V is TRBV18 and J is TRBJ1-2; 7 nucleotides agree with TRBD1. V was clipped by 6 bases and J by 4 bases; unmatched bases: 17. This CDR3 contains 17 residues. The germline CDR1 and CDR2 sequences are KGHSH and LQKENI.

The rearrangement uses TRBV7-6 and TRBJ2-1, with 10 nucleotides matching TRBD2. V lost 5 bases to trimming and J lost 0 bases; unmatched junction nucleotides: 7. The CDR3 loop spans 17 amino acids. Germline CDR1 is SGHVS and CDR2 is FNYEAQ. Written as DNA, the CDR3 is TGTGCCAGCAGCCGACTAGCGGGTCTAAGCTCCTACAATGAGCAGTTCTTC. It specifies CASSRLAGLSSYNEQFF.

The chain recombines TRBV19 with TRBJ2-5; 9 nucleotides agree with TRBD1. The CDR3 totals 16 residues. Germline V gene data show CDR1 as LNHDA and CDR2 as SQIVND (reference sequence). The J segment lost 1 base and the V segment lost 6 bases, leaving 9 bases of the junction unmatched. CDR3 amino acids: CASSPEDRGPQETQYF. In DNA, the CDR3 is TGTGCCAGTAGCCCCGAGGACAGGGGCCCCCAAGAGACCCAGTACTTC.

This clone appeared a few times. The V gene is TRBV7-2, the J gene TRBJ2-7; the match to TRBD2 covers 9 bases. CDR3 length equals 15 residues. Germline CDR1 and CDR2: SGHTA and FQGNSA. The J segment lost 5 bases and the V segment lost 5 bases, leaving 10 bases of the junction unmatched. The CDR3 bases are TGTGCCAGCAGCCCAGATAGCGGGAGAGTAAACGAGCAGTACTTC. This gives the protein CASSPDSGRVNEQYF.

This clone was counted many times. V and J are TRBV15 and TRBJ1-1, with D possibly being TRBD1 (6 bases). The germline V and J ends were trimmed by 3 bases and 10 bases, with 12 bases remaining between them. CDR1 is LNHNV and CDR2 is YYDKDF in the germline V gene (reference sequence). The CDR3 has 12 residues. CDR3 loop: CATSSTGIGAFF. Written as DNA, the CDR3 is TGTGCCACCAGCAGTACAGGGATAGGAGCTTTCTTT.

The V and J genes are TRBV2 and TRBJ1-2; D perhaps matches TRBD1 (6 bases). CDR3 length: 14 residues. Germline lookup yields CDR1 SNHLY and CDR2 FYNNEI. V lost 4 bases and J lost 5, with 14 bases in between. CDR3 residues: CASSGPDRLYGYTF. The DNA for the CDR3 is TGTGCCAGCAGTGGCCCTGACAGGTTATATGGCTACACCTTC. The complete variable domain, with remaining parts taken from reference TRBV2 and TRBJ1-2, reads EPEVTQTPSHQVTQMGQEVILRCVPISNHLYFYWYRQILGQKVEFLVSFYNNEISEKSEIFDDQFSVERPDGSNFTLKIRSTKLEDSAMYFCASSGPDRLYGYTFGSGTRLTVV.

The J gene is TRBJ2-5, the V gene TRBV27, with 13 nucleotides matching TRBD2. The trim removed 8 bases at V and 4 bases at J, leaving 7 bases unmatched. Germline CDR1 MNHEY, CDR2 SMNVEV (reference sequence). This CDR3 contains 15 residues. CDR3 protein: CASAGTSGAIETQYF. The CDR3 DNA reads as TGTGCCAGCGCCGGGACTAGCGGGGCCATAGAGACCCAGTACTTC.

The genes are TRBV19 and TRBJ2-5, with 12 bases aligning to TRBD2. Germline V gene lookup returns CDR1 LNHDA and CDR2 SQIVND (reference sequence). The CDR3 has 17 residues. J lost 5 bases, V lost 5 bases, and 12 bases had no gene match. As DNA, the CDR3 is TGTGCCAGTAGTCCGACGACTAGCGGGAGTAATCGTGAGACCCAGTACTTC. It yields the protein CASSPTTSGSNRETQYF.

CDR3 in amino acids: CASSPGLAGTEQFF. CDR3 sequence (DNA): TGTGCCAGCAGCCCGGGACTAGCGGGAACTGAGCAGTTCTTC. The chain uses TRBV9 and TRBJ2-1, with 13 bases aligning to TRBD2. The V and J ends lost 4 bases and 9 bases, in that order; junction bases with no gene match: 4. The CDR3 loop spans 14 amino acids. Germline V CDR1 and CDR2: SGDLS, YYNGEE.

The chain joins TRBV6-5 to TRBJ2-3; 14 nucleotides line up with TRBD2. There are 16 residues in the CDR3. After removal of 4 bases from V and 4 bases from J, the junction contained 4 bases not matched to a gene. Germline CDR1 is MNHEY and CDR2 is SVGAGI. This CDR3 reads CASSWGLAGEADTQYF. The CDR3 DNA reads TGTGCCAGCAGTTGGGGACTAGCGGGAGAGGCAGATACGCAGTATTTT.

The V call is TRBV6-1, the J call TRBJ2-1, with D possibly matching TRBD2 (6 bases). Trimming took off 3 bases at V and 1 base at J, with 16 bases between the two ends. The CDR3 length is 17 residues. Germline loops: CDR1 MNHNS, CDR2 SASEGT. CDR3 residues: CASSDGTRPQSYNEQFF. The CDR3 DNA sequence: TGTGCCAGCAGTGACGGGACTCGCCCTCAGTCCTACAATGAGCAGTTCTTC.

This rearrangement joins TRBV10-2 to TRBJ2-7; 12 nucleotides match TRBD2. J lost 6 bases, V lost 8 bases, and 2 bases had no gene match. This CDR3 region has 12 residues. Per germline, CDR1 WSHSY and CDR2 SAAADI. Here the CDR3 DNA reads TGCGCCAGCCTGACTAGCGGGAGCGAGCAGTACTTC. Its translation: CASLTSGSEQYF.

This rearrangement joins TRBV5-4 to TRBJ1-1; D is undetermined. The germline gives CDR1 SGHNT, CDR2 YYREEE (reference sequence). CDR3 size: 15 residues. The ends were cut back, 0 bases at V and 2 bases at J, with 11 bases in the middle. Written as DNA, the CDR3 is TGTGCCAGCAGCTTGGCGCTACAGCTTAACACTGAAGCTTTCTTT. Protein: CASSLALQLNTEAFF.

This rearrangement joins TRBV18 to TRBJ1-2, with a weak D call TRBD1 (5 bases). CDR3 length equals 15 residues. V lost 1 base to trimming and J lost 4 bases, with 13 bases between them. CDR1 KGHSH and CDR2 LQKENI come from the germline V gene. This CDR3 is CASSPLQGGGYGYTF. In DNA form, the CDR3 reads TGTGCCAGCTCACCACTGCAGGGCGGTGGCTATGGCTACACCTTC.

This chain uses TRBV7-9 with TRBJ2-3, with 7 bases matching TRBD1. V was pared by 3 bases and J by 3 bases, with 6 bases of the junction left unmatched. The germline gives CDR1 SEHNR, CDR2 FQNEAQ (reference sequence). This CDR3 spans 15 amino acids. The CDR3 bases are TGTGCCAGCAGCTTGTACCGGGACAGTACAGATACGCAGTATTTT. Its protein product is CASSLYRDSTDTQYF.

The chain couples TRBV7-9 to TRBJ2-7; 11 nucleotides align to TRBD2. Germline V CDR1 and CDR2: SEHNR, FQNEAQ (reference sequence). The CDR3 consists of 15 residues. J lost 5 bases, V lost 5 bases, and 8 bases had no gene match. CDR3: CASSLLAGARNEQYF. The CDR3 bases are TGTGCCAGCAGCCTACTAGCGGGAGCAAGGAACGAGCAGTACTTC.

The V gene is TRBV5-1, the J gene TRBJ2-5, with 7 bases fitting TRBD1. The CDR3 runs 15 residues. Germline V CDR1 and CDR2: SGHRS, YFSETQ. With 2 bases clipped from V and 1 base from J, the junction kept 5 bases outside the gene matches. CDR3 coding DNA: TGCGCCAGCAGCTTTATGACAGGGCGCCAAGAGACCCAGTACTTC. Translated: CASSFMTGRQETQYF. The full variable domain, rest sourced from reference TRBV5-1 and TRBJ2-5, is KAGVTQTPRYLIKTRGQQVTLSCSPISGHRSVSWYQQTPGQGLQFLFEYFSETQRNKGNFPGRFSGRQFSNSRSEMNVSTLELGDSALYLCASSFMTGRQETQYFGPGTRLLVL.

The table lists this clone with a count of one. DNA for the CDR3: TGCGCCAGCGCCTCAGCGGGGGTTAACCAAGAGACCCAGTACTTC. It is translated as CASASAGVNQETQYF. This sequence joins TRBV4-1 and TRBJ2-5; 8 bases are a match to TRBD2. Germline V gene lookup returns CDR1 MGHRA and CDR2 YSYEKL. V shed 8 bases and J 0 bases; nucleotides not matched to a gene: 8. The CDR3 spans 15 residues.

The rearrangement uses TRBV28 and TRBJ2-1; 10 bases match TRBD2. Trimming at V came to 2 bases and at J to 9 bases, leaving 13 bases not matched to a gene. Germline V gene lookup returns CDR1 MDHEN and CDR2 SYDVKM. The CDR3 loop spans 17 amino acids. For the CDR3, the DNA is TGTGCCAGCAGTTTAGAGACAGCGGGAGGGCCAGCCGGTGAGCAGTTCTTC. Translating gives CASSLETAGGPAGEQFF.

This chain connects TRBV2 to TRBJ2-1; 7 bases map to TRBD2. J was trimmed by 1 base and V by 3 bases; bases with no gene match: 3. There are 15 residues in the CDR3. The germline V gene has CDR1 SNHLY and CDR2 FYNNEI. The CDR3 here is CASSDERESYNEQFF. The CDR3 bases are TGTGCCAGCAGTGATGAGCGGGAATCCTACAATGAGCAGTTCTTC.

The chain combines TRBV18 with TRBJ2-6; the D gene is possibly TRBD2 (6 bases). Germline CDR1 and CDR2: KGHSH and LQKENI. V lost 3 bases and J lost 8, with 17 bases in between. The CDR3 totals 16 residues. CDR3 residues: CASSPRSGEGTNVLTF. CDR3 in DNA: TGTGCCAGCTCACCGCGATCGGGGGAAGGGACCAACGTCCTGACTTTC.

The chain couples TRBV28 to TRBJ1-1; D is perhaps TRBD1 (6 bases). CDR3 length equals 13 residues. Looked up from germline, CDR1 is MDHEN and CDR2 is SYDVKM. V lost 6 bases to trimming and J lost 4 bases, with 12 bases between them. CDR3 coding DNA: TGTGCCAGCAGCCCAGGGGTGGGCACTGAAGCTTTCTTT. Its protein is CASSPGVGTEAFF.

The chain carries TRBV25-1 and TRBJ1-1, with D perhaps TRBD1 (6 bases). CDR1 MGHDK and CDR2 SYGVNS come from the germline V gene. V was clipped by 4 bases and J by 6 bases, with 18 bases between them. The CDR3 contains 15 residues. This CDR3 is CASSAKFRGRAEAFF. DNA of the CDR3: TGTGCCAGCAGTGCAAAATTCAGGGGCCGAGCTGAAGCTTTCTTT.

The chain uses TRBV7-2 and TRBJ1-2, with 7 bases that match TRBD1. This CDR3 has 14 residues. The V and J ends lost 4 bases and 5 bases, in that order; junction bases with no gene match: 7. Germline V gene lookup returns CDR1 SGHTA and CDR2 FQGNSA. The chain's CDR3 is CASSSAGTAYGYTF. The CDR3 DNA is TGTGCCAGCAGCTCCGCCGGGACAGCTTATGGCTACACCTTC.

The CDR3 DNA reads as TGTGCCAGCAGCTTAGGAGCGGGAGGGCGCGAGCAGTACTTC. It yields the protein CASSLGAGGREQYF. The chain combines TRBV13 with TRBJ2-7, with 10 bases matching TRBD2. The germline CDR1 and CDR2 sequences are PRHDT and FYEKMQ (reference sequence). Trimming cost V 0 bases and J 6 bases; bases outside gene matches: 2. This CDR3 comprises 14 residues.